A selection of T cell receptor beta chains follows, all from one sample in a study of blood T cell repertoires in COVID-19. The protocol was immunoSEQ multiplex PCR, while the TCRdb copy is restricted to in-frame clones and leaves out a portion. The table includes approximately 51,000 clones, roughly 87% detected once. Input material: peripheral blood. These receptors were collected from a man aged 50-60 years with active COVID-19. Each CDR3 is given with its conserved first and last residue. The D gene is left open where the match is weak.

j_gene: TRBJ2-7
d_gene: .
v_gene: TRBV5-1
CDR3nt: TGCGCCAGCAGCTTGGCCGGGCGGGTAGACTACGAGCAGTACTTC
CDR3aa: CASSLAGRVDYEQYF

j_gene: TRBJ2-2
d_gene: .
v_gene: TRBV21-1
CDR3nt: TGTGCCAGCAGCAAGAAGAGGGGGCGGAACACCGGGGAGCTGTTTTTT
CDR3aa: CASSKKRGRNTGELFF

j_gene: TRBJ2-1
d_gene: TRBD1
v_gene: TRBV7-9
CDR3nt: TGTGCCAGCAGCTTATACTTGACAGGGGAGAATGAGCAGTTCTTC
CDR3aa: CASSLYLTGENEQFF

j_gene: TRBJ2-7
d_gene: .
v_gene: TRBV18
CDR3nt: TGTGCCAGCTCACCACCGCAGGGCAACGAGCAGTACTTC
CDR3aa: CASSPPQGNEQYF

j_gene: TRBJ1-2
d_gene: TRBD1
v_gene: TRBV19
CDR3nt: TGTGCCAGTTCGGGACAGAACTATGGCTACACCTTC
CDR3aa: CASSGQNYGYTF

j_gene: TRBJ2-4
d_gene: TRBD1
v_gene: TRBV6-5
CDR3nt: TGTGCCAGCAGGGACAGGAACCTAGACAAAAACATTCAGTACTTC
CDR3aa: CASRDRNLDKNIQYF

j_gene: TRBJ2-3
d_gene: TRBD2
v_gene: TRBV5-6
CDR3nt: TGTGCCAGCAGCCCTTTAGCGGGAGCGACAGATACGCAGTATTTT
CDR3aa: CASSPLAGATDTQYF

j_gene: TRBJ2-3
d_gene: .
v_gene: TRBV5-6
CDR3nt: TGTGCCAGCAGCTTCGACAGGACAGATACGCAGTATTTT
CDR3aa: CASSFDRTDTQYF

j_gene: TRBJ2-5
d_gene: .
v_gene: TRBV4-2
CDR3nt: TGTGCCAGCAGCCAAGATTATTTACTTAGCCAAGAGACCCAGTACTTC
CDR3aa: CASSQDYLLSQETQYF

j_gene: TRBJ2-3
d_gene: TRBD1
v_gene: TRBV12-5
CDR3nt: TGTGCTAGTGCCCCCAGGGGGACCGGAGATACGCAGTATTTT
CDR3aa: CASAPRGTGDTQYF

j_gene: TRBJ2-7
d_gene: .
v_gene: TRBV10-2
CDR3nt: TGCGCCAGCAGAAGGGGCTCCTACGAGCAGTACTTC
CDR3aa: CASRRGSYEQYF

j_gene: TRBJ2-3
d_gene: TRBD2
v_gene: TRBV18
CDR3nt: TGTGCCAGCTCACCACCGGGCGGGAGGGCAGATACGCAGTATTTT
CDR3aa: CASSPPGGRADTQYF

j_gene: TRBJ1-2
d_gene: TRBD1
v_gene: TRBV15
CDR3nt: TGTGCCACCAGCAGAGATAAGGGGGCCAACTATGGCTACACCTTC
CDR3aa: CATSRDKGANYGYTF

j_gene: TRBJ2-7
d_gene: TRBD1
v_gene: TRBV19
CDR3nt: TGTGCCAGTAGAAAAGGGACAGGGAATCACGAGCAGTACTTC
CDR3aa: CASRKGTGNHEQYF

j_gene: TRBJ1-2
d_gene: TRBD1
v_gene: TRBV9
CDR3nt: TGTGCCAGCAGCGGTCCCGGGACAGGGAGCGGCTACACCTTC
CDR3aa: CASSGPGTGSGYTF

j_gene: TRBJ2-3
d_gene: .
v_gene: TRBV5-1
CDR3nt: TGCGCCAGCAGCTGGGGGGTAGATACGCAGTATTTT
CDR3aa: CASSWGVDTQYF

j_gene: TRBJ1-2
d_gene: TRBD1
v_gene: TRBV28
CDR3nt: TGTGCCAGCAGTGACAGGGCTAATCTAAGGGGCTACACCTTC
CDR3aa: CASSDRANLRGYTF

j_gene: TRBJ1-5
d_gene: TRBD1
v_gene: TRBV10-2
CDR3nt: TGCGCCAGTTCTCCGGGACAGGGAAGACAGCCCCAGCATTTT
CDR3aa: CASSPGQGRQPQHF